The present T cell receptor (beta chain) was sequenced within a study of blood T cell repertoires in COVID-19. Study background: The United States, Italy and Spain were the sources of the acute and convalescent COVID-19 samples. T cells, B-cell-depleted T cells, or PBMCs provided the cDNA or gDNA that served as material.

Original processing methods: The assay estimated nucleated cells by amplifying reference gene primers. Assay used: immunoSEQ multiplex PCR; TCRdb lists only in-frame clones, some missing. From that table come the V and J calls and clone size; the DNA was used to work out D and trimming. The data hold around 150,000 clones, with more than 75% observed a single time. This CDR3 is built from 13 residues. The germline V gene encodes CDR1 SGHVS and CDR2 FQNEAQ. J lost 2 bases, V lost 6 bases, and 3 bases had no gene match. The TCR originated in a man aged 60-69 years who had recovered from COVID-19. The sample comprised peripheral blood. The chain has TRBV7-8 and TRBJ1-2; TRBD1 matches at 7 bases. The CDR3 reads CASRATGNYGYTF. DNA of the CDR3: TGTGCCAGCAGGGCGACAGGGAACTATGGCTACACCTTC. The full variable domain, in which reference TRBV7-8 and TRBJ1-2 provide the parts outside the CDR3, is GAGVSQSPRYKVAKRGQDVALRCDPISGHVSLFWYQQALGQGPEFLTYFQNEAQLDKSGLPSDRFFAERPEGSVSTLKIQRTQQEDSAVYLCASRATGNYGYTFGSGTRLTVV.